The text below deals with one TCR beta chain. The antigen is unknown. This sample was taken from a study of T cell repertoires in cytomegalovirus infection. Study-wide results and caveats: Dominating the ex vivo response were HLA-C-restricted CMV-specific TCR beta clonotypes.

TCRdb re-called the reads through MiXCR, storing one row per CDR3 protein. The repertoire consists of over 250,000 distinct CDR3 sequences, with under 25% occurring once and the leading ten covering roughly a fifth. This TCR derives from a human donor in good health (CMV status not recorded). Some clones in this sample may be carry-over from other donors' samples. The material sequenced was cultured PBMCs, taken from culture after CMV antigen stimulation.

CDR3 sequence reads: CASSPHTGTGGEQYF. In DNA, the CDR3 is TGTGCCAGCAGTCCGCATACCGGGACAGGCGGCGAGCAGTACTTC. The chain carries TRBV28 and TRBJ2-7; the match to TRBD1 covers 8 bases. The J segment lost 6 bases and the V segment lost 5 bases, leaving 12 bases of the junction unmatched. CDR3 length: 15 residues. Germline CDR1 MDHEN, CDR2 SYDVKM.